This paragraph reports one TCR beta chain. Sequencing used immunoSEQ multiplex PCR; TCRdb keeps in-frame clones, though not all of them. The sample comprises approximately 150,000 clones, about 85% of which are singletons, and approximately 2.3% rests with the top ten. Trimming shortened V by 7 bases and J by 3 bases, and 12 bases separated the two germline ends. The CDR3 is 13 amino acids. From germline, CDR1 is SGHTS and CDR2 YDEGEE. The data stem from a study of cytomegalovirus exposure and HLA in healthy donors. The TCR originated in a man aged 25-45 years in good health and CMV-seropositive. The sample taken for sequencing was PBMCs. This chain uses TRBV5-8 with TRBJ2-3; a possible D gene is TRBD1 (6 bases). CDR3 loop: CASRWTETDTQYF. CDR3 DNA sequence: TGTGCCAGCCGGTGGACAGAGACAGATACGCAGTATTTT.